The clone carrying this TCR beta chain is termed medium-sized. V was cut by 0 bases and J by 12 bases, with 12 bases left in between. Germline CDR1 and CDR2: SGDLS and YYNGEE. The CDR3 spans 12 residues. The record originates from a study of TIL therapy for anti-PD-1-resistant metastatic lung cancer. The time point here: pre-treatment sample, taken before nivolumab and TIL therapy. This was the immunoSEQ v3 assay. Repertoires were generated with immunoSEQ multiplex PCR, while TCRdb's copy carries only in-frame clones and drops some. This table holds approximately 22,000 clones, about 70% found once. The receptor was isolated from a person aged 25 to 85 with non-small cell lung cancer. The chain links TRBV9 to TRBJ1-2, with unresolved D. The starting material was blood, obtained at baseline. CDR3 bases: TGTGCCAGCAGCGTAGTGGGCAGCCCCCACACCTTC. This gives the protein CASSVVGSPHTF.